This T cell receptor beta chain appears in the sequencing data of a study of metastatic and nonmetastatic thyroid tumors. Background on the study: For malignant and benign thyroid patients, tumor or nodule tissue and blood were the sources whose repertoires were compared.

This clone was seen ten or more times. Every patient underwent thyroid surgery untreated. In the authors' methods: Differences in CDR3 between clinicopathological groups were drawn on to build a classifier intended to discriminate distant-metastatic papillary thyroid cancer patients. TCRdb re-analyzed the PCR reads through MiXCR. TCRdb's processing, not the authors' own work, is the source of the V and J calls. The repertoire has tens of thousands of clones, around 32% of them found once; the top ten carry about 31%. The sample consisted of blood. This receptor was identified in a female donor with papillary thyroid cancer or a benign thyroid nodule (not recorded which). Some clones in this sample may be carry-over from other donors' samples.

CDR3 coding DNA: TGCAGTGCTAGAGTCAGGGACTACGAGCAGTACTTC. Translated: CSARVRDYEQYF. The chain uses TRBV20-1 and TRBJ2-7; TRBD1 might be the D (5 bases). Per germline, CDR1 DFQATT and CDR2 SNEGSKA (reference sequence). V lost 1 base to trimming and J lost 3 bases, with 7 bases between them. The CDR3 length is 12 residues.